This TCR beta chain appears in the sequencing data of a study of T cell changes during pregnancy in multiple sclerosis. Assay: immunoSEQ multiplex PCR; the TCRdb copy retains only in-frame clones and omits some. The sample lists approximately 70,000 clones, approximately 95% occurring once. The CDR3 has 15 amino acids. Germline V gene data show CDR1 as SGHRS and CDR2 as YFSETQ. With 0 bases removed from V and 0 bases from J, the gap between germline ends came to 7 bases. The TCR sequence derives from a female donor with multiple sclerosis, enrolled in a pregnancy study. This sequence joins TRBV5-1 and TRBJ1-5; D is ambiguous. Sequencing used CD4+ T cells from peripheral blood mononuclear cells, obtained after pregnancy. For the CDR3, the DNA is TGCGCCAGCAGCTTGGGCGGGGTTAGCAATCAGCCCCAGCATTTT. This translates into CASSLGGVSNQPQHF.